This record concerns one T cell receptor beta chain sequence. The target of this receptor is not known. Base-call qualities are not available, and no considerably larger clone is one nucleotide away. Counted from cysteine to phenylalanine, this CDR3 has 13 amino acids. Of the read, only the CDR3 DNA is kept; its 39 bases are in frame from base 1. CDR1 is given as MNHNY and CDR2 as SVGAGI, both from the germline V gene (reference sequence). V gives up 8 bases and J gives up 9 bases, and the segment between their germline ends measures 14 bases. This specimen comes from a study of OX40 agonist ivuxolimab in advanced cancers. Broadly, across the study: The costimulatory receptor OX40 (CD134) was targeted by ivuxolimab, a fully human IgG2 agonistic monoclonal antibody. Intravenous ivuxolimab was administered to patients every 2 weeks at six dose levels: 0.01, 0.1, 0.3, 1.5, 3 and 10 mg/kg. Of the 50 or so patients in dose escalation, some 19 had hepatocellular carcinoma, approximately 15 had melanoma, 9 had renal cell carcinoma and 9 had head and neck cancer. In the dose-escalation cohort, approximately 82% of patients were male, and the mean age was approximately 60 years, with a range of roughly 23 to 85. Patients were allowed to have had prior anti-PD-1, anti-PD-L1 or anti-CTLA-4 therapy, and 40% of the dose-escalation patients had previously received checkpoint inhibitors. Three dose-escalation patients achieved partial responses, one with hepatocellular carcinoma and two with cutaneous melanoma. The point of sequencing TCRbeta in the periphery was to test whether ivuxolimab changed TCR sequence diversity and drove clonal T-cell expansion. The paper reports the monotherapy dose-escalation portion (N ≈ 50 patients) of the phase I ivuxolimab trial. The investigation overall reported the following: In the 0.1-3.0 mg/kg groups, partial responders were among the patients with the lowest normalized peripheral clonal expansion, particularly in CD8+ T cells. At doses of 0.1 to 3.0 mg/kg, clonal expansion of both CD4+ and CD8+ T cells in blood was seen between baseline and week 6. After ivuxolimab, expanded clones were on average more numerous among CD8+ T cells than among CD4+ T cells. The antigen specificity of the peripheral T cells that underwent clonal expansion was not determined. Low levels of normalized T-cell clonal expansion were also shown by some nonresponding patients.

Patients with autoimmune disease history or receiving systemic immunosuppression were excluded from the trial. In every dose cohort, peripheral blood was drawn for TCR sequencing at baseline, cycle 4 day 1, and cycle 7 day 1. The samples were drawn from a first-in-human, open-label, multicenter phase I dose-escalation trial of ivuxolimab. Adults with locally advanced or metastatic head and neck squamous cell, hepatocellular, melanoma or renal cell carcinoma were enrolled in the trial. CD4+ and CD8+ T cells were sorted separately from peripheral blood before TCR sequencing. For sequencing of the TCRbeta CDR3 region, genomic DNA was extracted from the sorted cells. The immunoSEQ Assay was used for sequencing of TCRbeta CDR3 regions. TCRdb provides this immuneACCESS table in a form limited to in-frame rearrangements. Some clones are lacking; in checked studies, under half of them reflect an unresolved V gene, and why the rest are absent is not known. In this sample the table shows roughly 13,000 clones, 70% to 80% of which occur a single time. The ten top clones hold 15% to 20% of the sample.

The receptor was isolated from an adult with an advanced solid tumor such as melanoma, head and neck, liver or kidney cancer. The rearranged segments are TRBV6-6 and TRBJ1-6; the D gene is not confidently resolved. This material consisted of CD4+ or CD8+ T cells sorted from blood, taken in a trial of the OX40 agonist ivuxolimab. At the DNA level, the sequence is TGTGCCAGCTCCTATTCAGGATTTTCACCCCTCCACTTT. This yields the protein CASSYSGFSPLHF.